A selection of T cell receptor beta chains follows, all from one sample in a study of control samples from healthy donors and cancer patients. The data were produced by immunoSEQ multiplex PCR, yet TCRdb's version contains in-frame clones alone and is incomplete. The sample has tens of thousands of clones; roughly three quarters are singletons. Sequenced: formalin-fixed, paraffin-embedded tissue. These TCRs come from a male donor with melanoma. CDR3s include the opening cysteine and the closing phenylalanine or tryptophan. D genes are given only for firm matches. The size entry is marked missing in some rows and otherwise reads once, few, many or a size class.

TRBD1	TRBV7-8	-	TRBJ2-7	14	CASSKGDRPYEQYF	TGTGCCAGCAGCAAAGGGGACAGACCCTACGAGCAGTACTTC
TRBD2	TRBV10-3	-	TRBJ2-7	15	CAISESSGRAFEQYF	TGTGCCATCAGTGAGTCGAGCGGGAGGGCCTTCGAGCAGTACTTC
-	TRBV6-5	-	TRBJ1-3	15	CASSLSRANGNTIYF	TGTGCCAGCAGCCTCTCCAGGGCTAATGGAAACACCATATATTTT
-	TRBV27	-	TRBJ2-3	16	CASRLNLAVRTDTQYF	TGTGCCAGCAGGCTCAATCTCGCCGTGCGGACAGATACGCAGTATTTT
-	TRBV7-9	-	TRBJ1-4	13	CASSPDTREKLFF	TGTGCCAGCAGCCCCGACACACGCGAAAAACTGTTTTTT
-	TRBV28	-	TRBJ1-5	14	CASGGSPSAQPQHF	TGTGCCAGCGGCGGTAGCCCTTCCGCTCAGCCCCAGCATTTT
-	TRBV7-2	-	TRBJ1-2	12	CASTRYSYGYTF	TGTGCCAGCACCCGGTACAGCTATGGCTACACCTTC
-	TRBV11-2	-	TRBJ2-7	14	CASSLRGWDHEQYF	TGTGCCAGCAGCTTGAGGGGGTGGGACCACGAGCAGTACTTC
TRBD1	TRBV24-1	-	TRBJ2-5	14	CATSRTGMLETQYF	TGTGCCACCAGTAGGACAGGGATGTTAGAGACCCAGTACTTC
-	TRBV19	-	TRBJ2-7	14	CASSIRGSTYEQYF	TGTGCCAGTAGTATACGTGGAAGCACCTACGAGCAGTACTTC
-	TRBV18	once	TRBJ2-5	13	CASSPRVGETQYF	TGTGCCAGCTCACCCAGGGTTGGAGAGACCCAGTACTTC
TRBD1	TRBV19	-	TRBJ1-2	14	CASSMNRGLYGYTF	TGTGCCAGTAGTATGAACAGGGGGCTCTATGGCTACACCTTC
TRBD2	TRBV7-2	-	TRBJ2-1	17	CASRRLAGGNPNNEQFF	TGTGCCAGCCGACGCCTAGCGGGAGGGAATCCTAACAATGAGCAGTTCTTC
TRBD2	TRBV7-9	-	TRBJ2-7	15	CASSSLAGGKDEQYF	TGTGCCAGCAGCTCCCTAGCGGGAGGGAAGGACGAGCAGTACTTC
TRBD1	TRBV20-1	-	TRBJ1-2	11	CSALTGEGYTF	TGCAGTGCCCTGACAGGGGAGGGCTACACCTTC
TRBD2	TRBV30	-	TRBJ2-7	13	CASASGRPYEQYF	TGTGCCTCAGCTAGCGGGAGGCCCTACGAGCAGTACTTC
-	TRBV6-1	-	TRBJ2-3	15	CASSEAHWPRDTQYF	TGTGCCAGCAGTGAAGCGCACTGGCCACGAGATACGCAGTATTTT
-	TRBV7-9	once	TRBJ2-2	13	CASSSDSGGELFF	TGTGCCAGCAGCTCTGACAGTGGCGGGGAGCTGTTTTTT
TRBD1	TRBV5-8	-	TRBJ2-2	13	CASSDRVTGELFF	TGTGCCAGCAGCGACAGGGTCACCGGGGAGCTGTTTTTT
-	TRBV5-5	-	TRBJ2-7	15	CASSFGDTSSYEQYF	TGTGCCAGCAGCTTCGGGGACACCAGCTCCTACGAGCAGTACTTC
-	TRBV28	-	TRBJ2-3	15	CASSPLPGRGDMQYF	TGTGCCAGCAGTCCCCTCCCGGGGAGGGGGGATATGCAGTATTTT
-	TRBV5-5	-	TRBJ1-2	14	CASSLSGTHYGYTF	TGTGCCAGCAGCTTATCCGGGACTCACTATGGCTACACCTTC
-	TRBV7-2	medium-sized	TRBJ2-7	17	CASSFLRRPGIVYEQYF	TGTGCCAGCAGCTTTCTTAGGCGTCCGGGGATTGTTTACGAGCAGTACTTC
TRBD2	TRBV5-4	-	TRBJ2-5	16	CASTSGGGVKVETQYF	TGTGCCAGCACGTCCGGGGGGGGAGTTAAAGTAGAGACCCAGTACTTC
TRBD1	TRBV2	few	TRBJ1-4	14	CASNGQGRNEKLFF	TGTGCCAGCAATGGACAGGGTAGGAATGAAAAACTGTTTTTT
-	TRBV7-9	many	TRBJ1-1	12	CASSSQGTEAFF	TGTGCCAGCAGCTCGCAAGGTACTGAAGCTTTCTTT
-	TRBV7-9	-	TRBJ1-6	15	CASSPGDRTDSPLHF	TGTGCCAGCAGCCCCGGGGACCGGACGGATTCACCCCTCCACTTT
TRBD2	TRBV11-2	-	TRBJ2-1	15	CASSPGLAGAYEQFF	TGTGCCAGCAGCCCGGGACTAGCGGGAGCCTATGAGCAGTTCTTC
TRBD2	TRBV6-5	-	TRBJ2-7	16	CASSYSLAGNSYEQYF	TGTGCCAGCAGTTACTCACTAGCGGGTAACTCCTACGAGCAGTACTTC
-	TRBV3-1/TRBV3-2	few	TRBJ1-5	16	CASSQGIRYSNQPQHF	TGTGCCAGCAGCCAAGGAATCCGCTATAGCAATCAGCCCCAGCATTTT
TRBD2	TRBV5-1	-	TRBJ2-1	14	CASSEGTRPNEQFF	TGCGCCAGTTCCGAGGGGACTAGGCCGAATGAGCAGTTCTTC
-	TRBV28	-	TRBJ1-5	15	CASSPRRISNQPQHF	TGTGCCAGCAGTCCACGACGGATTAGCAATCAGCCCCAGCATTTT
-	TRBV29-1	-	TRBJ2-3	14	CSVAGGREGDTQYF	TGCAGCGTTGCCGGGGGCCGCGAGGGGGATACGCAGTATTTT
-	TRBV11-2	-	TRBJ1-2	15	CASSLGQFRNYGYTF	TGTGCCAGCAGCTTAGGGCAGTTCCGGAACTATGGCTACACCTTC
-	TRBV6-6	-	TRBJ2-3	15	CASSYPPDGPDTQYF	TGTGCCAGCAGTTACCCACCCGATGGGCCGGATACGCAGTATTTT
-	TRBV11-1	-	TRBJ2-1	16	CASSKPRGGYYNEQFF	TGTGCCAGCAGCAAACCCAGAGGAGGGTACTACAATGAGCAGTTCTTC
TRBD1	TRBV19	-	TRBJ2-6	18	CASRALTGGYSGANVLTF	TGTGCCAGTAGGGCGTTGACAGGGGGGTACTCTGGGGCCAACGTCCTGACTTTC
-	TRBV7-3	-	TRBJ2-3	13	CASSLTSSDTQYF	TGTGCCAGCAGCTTAACGTCTTCAGATACGCAGTATTTT
TRBD1	TRBV18	-	TRBJ1-5	17	CASSPPGTGGYDQPQHF	TGTGCCAGCTCCCCCCCCGGGACAGGGGGTTACGATCAGCCCCAGCATTTT
-	TRBV28	-	TRBJ2-5	13	CASSSPQELTQYF	TGTGCCAGCAGTTCGCCCCAAGAGTTGACCCAGTACTTC
-	TRBV4-1	-	TRBJ1-4	17	CASSQEHRLGKNEKLFF	TGCGCCAGCAGCCAGGAACATCGACTCGGCAAGAATGAAAAACTGTTTTTT
-	TRBV19	-	TRBJ2-7	16	CRCPSEWSPPLYEQYF	TGTCGATGCCCTTCAGAATGGAGCCCACCACTCTACGAGCAGTACTTC
-	TRBV30	-	TRBJ1-1	13	CAWGPQANTEAFF	TGTGCCTGGGGCCCACAGGCTAACACTGAAGCTTTCTTT
-	TRBV5-6	once	TRBJ2-1	16	CASSLSPDQTYNEQFF	TGTGCCAGCAGCTTGTCCCCCGATCAAACCTACAATGAGCAGTTCTTC
TRBD1	TRBV6-6	-	TRBJ2-3	14	CASSYGQGVDTQYF	TGTGCCAGCAGTTACGGGCAGGGGGTAGATACGCAGTATTTT
TRBD1	TRBV2	few	TRBJ2-7	13	CASNRDRGYEQYF	TGTGCCAGCAACCGGGACAGGGGGTACGAGCAGTACTTC
-	TRBV28	-	TRBJ2-4	14	CASSDMEGINIQYF	TGTGCCAGCAGTGATATGGAGGGGATAAACATTCAGTACTTC
-	TRBV2	once	TRBJ2-3	12	CASSLTIDTQYF	TGTGCCAGCAGCTTGACCATAGATACGCAGTATTTT
TRBD2	TRBV5-6	few	TRBJ2-3	14	CASSTASGSYTQYF	TGTGCCAGCAGTACGGCTAGCGGGAGTTATACGCAGTATTTT
TRBD2	TRBV4-2	-	TRBJ2-3	15	CASSQSGRSTDTQYF	TGTGCCAGCAGCCAGAGCGGGAGGAGCACAGATACGCAGTATTTT
-	TRBV3-1/TRBV3-2	few	TRBJ2-7	14	CASSQAHRVREQYF	TGTGCCAGCAGCCAAGCGCACAGGGTCAGGGAGCAGTACTTC
TRBD2	TRBV7-3	-	TRBJ2-1	17	CASSPKPGLAGVGEQFF	TGTGCCAGCAGCCCAAAGCCGGGACTAGCGGGAGTGGGCGAGCAGTTCTTC
TRBD1	TRBV28	many	TRBJ2-1	14	CASRVTGGYNEQFF	TGTGCCAGCAGAGTGACAGGGGGCTACAATGAGCAGTTCTTC
-	TRBV27	few	TRBJ2-1	12	CASSFPGNEQFF	TGTGCCAGCAGTTTCCCCGGGAATGAGCAGTTCTTC